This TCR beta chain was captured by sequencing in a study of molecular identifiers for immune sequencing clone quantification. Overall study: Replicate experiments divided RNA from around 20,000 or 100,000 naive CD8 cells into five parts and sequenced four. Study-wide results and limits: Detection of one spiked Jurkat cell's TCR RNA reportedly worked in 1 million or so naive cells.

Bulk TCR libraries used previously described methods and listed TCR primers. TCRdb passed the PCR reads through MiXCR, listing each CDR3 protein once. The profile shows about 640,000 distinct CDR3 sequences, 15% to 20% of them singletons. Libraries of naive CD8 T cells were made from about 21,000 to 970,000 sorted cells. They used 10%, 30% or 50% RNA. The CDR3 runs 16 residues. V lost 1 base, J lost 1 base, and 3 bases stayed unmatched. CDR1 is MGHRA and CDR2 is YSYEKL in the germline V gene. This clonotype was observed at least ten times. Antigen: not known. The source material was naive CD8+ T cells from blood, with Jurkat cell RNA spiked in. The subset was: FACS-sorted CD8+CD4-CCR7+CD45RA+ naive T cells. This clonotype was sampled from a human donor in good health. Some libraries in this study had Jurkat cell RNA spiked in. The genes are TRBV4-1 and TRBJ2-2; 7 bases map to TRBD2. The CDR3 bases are TGCGCCAGCAGCCAAGGACTAGCACAGAACACCGGGGAGCTGTTTTTT. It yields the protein CASSQGLAQNTGELFF.